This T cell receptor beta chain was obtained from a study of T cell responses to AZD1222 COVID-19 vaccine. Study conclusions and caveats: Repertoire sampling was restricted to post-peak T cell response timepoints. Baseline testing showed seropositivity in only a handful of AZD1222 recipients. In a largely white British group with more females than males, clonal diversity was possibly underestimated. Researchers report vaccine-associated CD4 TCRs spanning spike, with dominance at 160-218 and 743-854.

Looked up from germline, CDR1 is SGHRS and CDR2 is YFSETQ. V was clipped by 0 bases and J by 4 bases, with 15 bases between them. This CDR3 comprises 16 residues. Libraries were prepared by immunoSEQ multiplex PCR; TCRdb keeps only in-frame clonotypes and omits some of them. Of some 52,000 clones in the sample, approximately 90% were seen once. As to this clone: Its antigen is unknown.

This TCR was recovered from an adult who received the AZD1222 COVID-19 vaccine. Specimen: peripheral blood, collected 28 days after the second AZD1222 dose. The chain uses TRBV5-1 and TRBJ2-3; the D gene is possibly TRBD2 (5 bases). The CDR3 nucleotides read TGCGCCAGCAGCTTGGGCCAGAGGGTTGGTGCAGATACGCAGTATTTT. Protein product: CASSLGQRVGADTQYF.